This T cell receptor beta chain stems from a study of blood T cell repertoires in COVID-19. The CDR3 spans 17 residues. V lost 0 bases, J lost 1 base, and 11 bases lay in between. Germline V gene lookup returns CDR1 SGHRS and CDR2 YFSETQ. This clone was picked up a small number of times. Generated by immunoSEQ multiplex PCR, the TCRdb table keeps only in-frame clones and is missing some. The sample records about 220,000 clones, more than 80% being singletons. The chain recombines TRBV5-1 with TRBJ2-6, with D maybe TRBD1 (5 bases). Sequencing input: PBMCs or T cells enriched from blood (not recorded which). This TCR derives from a woman aged 18-30 years in a cohort exposed to, infected with or recovered from COVID-19 (not recorded which). This CDR3 reads CASSLEGNPSGANVLTF. CDR3 sequence (DNA): TGCGCCAGCAGCTTGGAGGGGAACCCGTCTGGGGCCAACGTCCTGACTTTC.